This T cell receptor (beta chain) stems from a study of blood T cell repertoires in COVID-19. As for the study in general: PBMCs, B-cell-depleted T cells, or T cells provided the cDNA or gDNA that made up the material.

Profiling relied on immunoSEQ multiplex PCR, and the TCRdb table lists in-frame clones only, not all of them. The table lists about 78,000 clones, around 84% of them singletons, with around 3.3% in the top ten. The germline V gene has CDR1 LNHDA and CDR2 SQIVND (reference sequence). This CDR3 is built from 16 residues. The germline V and J ends were trimmed by 6 bases and 0 bases, with 16 bases remaining between them. The sequence derives from a man aged 50 to 59 with acute or convalescent COVID-19. The chain carries TRBV19 and TRBJ2-3, with D maybe TRBD2 (6 bases). Input material: peripheral blood. In DNA, the CDR3 is TGTGCCAGTAGCCCAGCGGCTAGCGAAAGCACAGATACGCAGTATTTT. It codes for CASSPAASESTDTQYF.